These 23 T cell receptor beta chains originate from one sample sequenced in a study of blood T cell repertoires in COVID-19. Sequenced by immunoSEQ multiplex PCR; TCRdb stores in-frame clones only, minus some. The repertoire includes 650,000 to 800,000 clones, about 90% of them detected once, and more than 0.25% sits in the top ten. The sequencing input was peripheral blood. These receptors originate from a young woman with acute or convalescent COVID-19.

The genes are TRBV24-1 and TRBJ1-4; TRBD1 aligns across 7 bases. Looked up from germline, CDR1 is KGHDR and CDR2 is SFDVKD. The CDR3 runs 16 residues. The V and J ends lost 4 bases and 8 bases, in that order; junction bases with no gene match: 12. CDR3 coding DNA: TGTGCCACCAGTGACCGCGCGGCGACAGGGAGGGAAAAACTGTTTTTT. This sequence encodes CATSDRAATGREKLFF.

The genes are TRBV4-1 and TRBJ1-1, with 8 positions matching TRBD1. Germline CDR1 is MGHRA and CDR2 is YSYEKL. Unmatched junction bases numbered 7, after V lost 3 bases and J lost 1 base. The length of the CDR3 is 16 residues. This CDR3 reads CASSQPGQEGNTEAFF. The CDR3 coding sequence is TGCGCCAGCAGCCAGCCGGGACAGGAGGGGAACACTGAAGCTTTCTTT.

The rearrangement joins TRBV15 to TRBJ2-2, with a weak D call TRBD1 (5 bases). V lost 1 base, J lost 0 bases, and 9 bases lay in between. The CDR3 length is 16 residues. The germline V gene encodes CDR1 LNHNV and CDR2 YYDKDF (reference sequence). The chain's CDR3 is CATSRVRTPNTGELFF. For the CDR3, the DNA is TGTGCCACCAGCAGAGTTAGGACACCGAACACCGGGGAGCTGTTTTTT.

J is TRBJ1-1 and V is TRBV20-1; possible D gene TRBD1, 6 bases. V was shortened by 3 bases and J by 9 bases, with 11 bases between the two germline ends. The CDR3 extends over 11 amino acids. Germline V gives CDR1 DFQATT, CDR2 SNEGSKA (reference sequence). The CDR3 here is CSASSGTQAFF. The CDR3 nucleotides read TGCAGTGCTAGCTCCGGGACACAAGCTTTCTTT.

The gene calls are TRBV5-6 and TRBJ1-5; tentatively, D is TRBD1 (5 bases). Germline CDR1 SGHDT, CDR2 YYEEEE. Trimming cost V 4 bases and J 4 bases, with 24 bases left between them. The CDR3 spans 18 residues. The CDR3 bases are TGTGCCAGCAGCCGTTCGGAATTAACAGGATTACGGAATCAGCCCCAGCATTTT. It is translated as CASSRSELTGLRNQPQHF.

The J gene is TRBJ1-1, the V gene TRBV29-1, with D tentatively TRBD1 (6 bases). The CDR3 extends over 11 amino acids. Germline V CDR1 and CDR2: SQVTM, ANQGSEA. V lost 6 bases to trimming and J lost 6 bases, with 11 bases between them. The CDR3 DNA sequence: TGCAGCGTCGATACAGGGCCTGAAGCTTTCTTT. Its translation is CSVDTGPEAFF.

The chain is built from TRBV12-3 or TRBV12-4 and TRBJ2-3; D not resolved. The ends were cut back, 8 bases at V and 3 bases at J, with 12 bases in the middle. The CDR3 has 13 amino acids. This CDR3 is CASCRLLTDTQYF. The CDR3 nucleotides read TGTGCCAGCTGTAGATTACTTACAGATACGCAGTATTTT.

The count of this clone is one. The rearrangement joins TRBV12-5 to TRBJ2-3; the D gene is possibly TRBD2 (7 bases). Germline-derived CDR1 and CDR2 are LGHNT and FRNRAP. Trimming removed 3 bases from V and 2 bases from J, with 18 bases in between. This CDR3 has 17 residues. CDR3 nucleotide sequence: TGTGCTAGTGGTTTAGGGGGGGTTGGAGGCTCCACAGATACGCAGTATTTT. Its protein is CASGLGGVGGSTDTQYF.

The CDR3 protein is CASSGRGVNEKLFF. The DNA for the CDR3 is TGTGCCAGCAGCGGGCGGGGCGTTAATGAAAAACTGTTTTTT. The chain combines TRBV3-1 (or the pseudogene TRBV3-2) with TRBJ1-4; tentative D call: TRBD1 (5 bases). Germline lookup yields CDR1 LGHDT and CDR2 YNNKEL (reference sequence). This CDR3 has 14 amino acids. Trimming shortened V by 5 bases and J by 4 bases, and 11 bases separated the two germline ends.

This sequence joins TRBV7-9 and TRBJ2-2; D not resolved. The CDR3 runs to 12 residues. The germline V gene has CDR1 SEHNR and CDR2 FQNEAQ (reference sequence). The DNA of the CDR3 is TGTGCTGCAGTTCCGAACACCGGGGAGCTGTTTTTT. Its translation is CAAVPNTGELFF.

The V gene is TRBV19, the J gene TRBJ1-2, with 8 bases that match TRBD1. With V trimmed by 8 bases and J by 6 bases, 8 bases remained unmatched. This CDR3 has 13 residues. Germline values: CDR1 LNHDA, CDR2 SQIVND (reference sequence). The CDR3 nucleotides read TGTGCCAGTCGCCGGGACAGGAGGAATGGCTACACCTTC. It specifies CASRRDRRNGYTF.

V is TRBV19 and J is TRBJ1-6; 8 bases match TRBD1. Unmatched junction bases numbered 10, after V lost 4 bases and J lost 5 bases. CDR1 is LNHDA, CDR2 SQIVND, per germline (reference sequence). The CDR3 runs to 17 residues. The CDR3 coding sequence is TGTGCCAGTAGTAGCTTGGGACAGGCGGGAGATAATTCACCCCTCCACTTT. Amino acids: CASSSLGQAGDNSPLHF.

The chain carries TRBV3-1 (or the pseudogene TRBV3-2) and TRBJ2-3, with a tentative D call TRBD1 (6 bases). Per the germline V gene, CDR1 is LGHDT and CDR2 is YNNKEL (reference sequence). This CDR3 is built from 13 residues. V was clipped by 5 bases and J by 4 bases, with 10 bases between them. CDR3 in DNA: TGTGCCAGCAGCTCAGGGGTCGCAGATACGCAGTATTTT. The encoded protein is CASSSGVADTQYF.

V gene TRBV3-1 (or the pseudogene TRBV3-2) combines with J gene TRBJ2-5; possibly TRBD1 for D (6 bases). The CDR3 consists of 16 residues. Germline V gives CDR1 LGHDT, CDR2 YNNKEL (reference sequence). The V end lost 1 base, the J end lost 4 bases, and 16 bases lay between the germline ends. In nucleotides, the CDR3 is TGTGCCAGCAGCCAAGCGGCAGGGGCCTACTCAGAGACCCAGTACTTC. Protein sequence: CASSQAAGAYSETQYF.

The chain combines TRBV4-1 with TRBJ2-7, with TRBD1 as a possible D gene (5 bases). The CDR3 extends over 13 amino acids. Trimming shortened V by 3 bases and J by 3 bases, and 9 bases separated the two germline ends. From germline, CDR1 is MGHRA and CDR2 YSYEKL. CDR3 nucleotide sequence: TGCGCCAGCAGCCACAGGGAACTCTACGAGCAGTACTTC. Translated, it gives CASSHRELYEQYF.

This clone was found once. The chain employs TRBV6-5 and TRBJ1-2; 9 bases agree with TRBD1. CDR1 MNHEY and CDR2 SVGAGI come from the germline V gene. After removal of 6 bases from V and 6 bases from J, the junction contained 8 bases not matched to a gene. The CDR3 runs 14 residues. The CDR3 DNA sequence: TGTGCCAGCAGCGGGACAGGGAGGGGTGATGGCTACACCTTC. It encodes CASSGTGRGDGYTF.

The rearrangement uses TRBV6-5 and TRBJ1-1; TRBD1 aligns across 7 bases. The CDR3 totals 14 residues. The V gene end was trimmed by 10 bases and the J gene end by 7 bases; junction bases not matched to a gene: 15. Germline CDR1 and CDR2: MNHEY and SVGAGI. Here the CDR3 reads CATGWNRGTDEAFF. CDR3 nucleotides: TGTGCCACCGGGTGGAACAGGGGTACGGATGAAGCTTTCTTT.

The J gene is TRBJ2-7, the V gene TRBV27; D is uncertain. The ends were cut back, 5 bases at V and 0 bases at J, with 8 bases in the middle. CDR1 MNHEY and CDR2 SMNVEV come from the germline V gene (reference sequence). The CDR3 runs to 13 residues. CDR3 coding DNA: TGTGCCAGCAGTATCCTAAACTCCTACGAGCAGTACTTC. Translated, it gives CASSILNSYEQYF.

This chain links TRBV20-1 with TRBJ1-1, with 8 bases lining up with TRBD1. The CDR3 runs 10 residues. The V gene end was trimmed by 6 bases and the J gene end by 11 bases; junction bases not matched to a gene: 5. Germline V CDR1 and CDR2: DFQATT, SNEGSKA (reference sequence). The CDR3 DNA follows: TGCAGTGCCAGGGGGCTGGGGGCTTTCTTT. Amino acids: CSARGLGAFF.

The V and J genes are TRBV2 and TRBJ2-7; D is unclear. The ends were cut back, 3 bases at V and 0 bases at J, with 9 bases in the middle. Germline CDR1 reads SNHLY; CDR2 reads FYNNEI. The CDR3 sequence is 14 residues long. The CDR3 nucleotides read TGTGCCAGCAGTGATAGCAGCTTCTCCTACGAGCAGTACTTC. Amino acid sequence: CASSDSSFSYEQYF. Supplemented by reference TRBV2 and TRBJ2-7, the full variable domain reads EPEVTQTPSHQVTQMGQEVILRCVPISNHLYFYWYRQILGQKVEFLVSFYNNEISEKSEIFDDQFSVERPDGSNFTLKIRSTKLEDSAMYFCASSDSSFSYEQYFGPGTRLTVT.

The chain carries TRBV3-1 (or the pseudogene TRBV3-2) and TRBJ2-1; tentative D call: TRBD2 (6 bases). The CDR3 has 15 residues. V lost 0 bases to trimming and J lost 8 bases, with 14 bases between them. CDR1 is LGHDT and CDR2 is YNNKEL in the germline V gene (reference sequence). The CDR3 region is CASSQERALAYEQFF. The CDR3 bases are TGTGCCAGCAGCCAAGAACGGGCACTAGCCTATGAGCAGTTCTTC.

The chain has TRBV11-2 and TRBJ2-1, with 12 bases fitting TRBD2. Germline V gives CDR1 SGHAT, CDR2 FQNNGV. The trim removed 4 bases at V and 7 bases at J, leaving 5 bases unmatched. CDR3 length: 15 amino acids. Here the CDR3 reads CASSSTSGGGNEQFF. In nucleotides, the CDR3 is TGTGCCAGCAGCTCGACTAGCGGGGGCGGGAATGAGCAGTTCTTC.

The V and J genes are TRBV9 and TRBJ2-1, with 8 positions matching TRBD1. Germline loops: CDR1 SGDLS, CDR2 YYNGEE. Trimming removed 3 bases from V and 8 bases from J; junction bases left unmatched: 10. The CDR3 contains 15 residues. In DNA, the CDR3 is TGTGCCAGCAGCGCCCGGGACAGGATCTTCGATGAGCAGTTCTTC. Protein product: CASSARDRIFDEQFF.